This T cell receptor (beta chain) was obtained from a study of blood T cell repertoires in COVID-19. Whole-study context: Collection of acute and convalescent COVID-19 samples took place in the United States, Italy and Spain. T cells, B-cell-depleted T cells, or PBMCs supplied cDNA or gDNA.

Assay: immunoSEQ multiplex PCR; the TCRdb copy retains only in-frame clones and omits some. Among approximately 150,000 clones, about 87% were seen once, and the ten largest hold more than 2.5%. Seattle cases were enrolled at active infection and followed longitudinally. The germline CDR1 and CDR2 sequences are MNHEY and SVGAGI. The CDR3 consists of 16 residues. V shed 2 bases, J shed 5 bases, and the junction held 7 bases outside the gene matches. This receptor was taken from a human donor with COVID-19, enrolled during active disease. The donor label of this sample is uncertain. Source material: peripheral blood. The chain couples TRBV6-5 to TRBJ2-4, with TRBD1 matching over 9 bases. Here the CDR3 DNA reads TGTGCCAGCAGTTACCCGGACAGGGGAACCCAAAACATTCAGTACTTC. Translation gives CASSYPDRGTQNIQYF.